The entry below gives a single T cell receptor (beta chain) sequence along with its context. This clonotype was detected a few times. This clone's antigen is unknown. No base qualities exist here, and no much larger clone lies one base off it. The run used an Illumina HiSeq 1500. TCRdb passed the public sequencing reads through fastp at Q25 and MiXCR, retaining productive beta sequences. Under each unique CDR3 protein, matching rows form one entry showing the most common genes and DNA. This sample lists over 450,000 distinct CDR3 sequences; 11% were detected once. The ten largest clones take up roughly 10% of the sample. The data were obtained in a study of T cell repertoires in cytomegalovirus infection (dated 2019 in TCRdb). Regarding the research as a whole: Donor HLA type was relevant to the analysis, as public TCR beta signatures indicated carriage of CMV infection together with the matching HLA type. The research as a whole found: Cumulative frequency of public TCR beta family members discriminated carriers of CMV infection plus the relevant HLA type in this cohort and an independent 352-donor cohort. The ex vivo response was dominated by HLA-C-restricted CMV-specific TCR beta clonotypes, which also provided the single most frequent clonotype in two of eight donors.

Inclusive of the bounding cysteine and phenylalanine, the CDR3 is 12 residues long. This entry keeps only the CDR3 DNA: 36 bases, framed from base 1. Sequences DFQATT (CDR1) and SNEGSKA (CDR2) are obtained from the germline V gene (reference sequence). A distance of 13 bases separates the germline ends of V and J, which lose 4 bases and 6 bases respectively. Sequencing was done on a sample of PBMCs. Rearrangement joined TRBV20-1 to TRBJ2-7; the D gene is possibly TRBD1 or TRBD2, with 6 bases matching each. The sequence came from a human donor in good health (CMV status not recorded). Some clones in this sample may be carry-over from other donors' samples. The DNA sequence reads TGCAGTGCTAAGACAGGAGGGGGCGAGCAGTACTTC. The encoded protein is CSAKTGGGEQYF.